The clone carrying this T cell receptor beta chain was counted once. The sample comes from a study of read filtering for tumor transcriptome and immune sequencing. Study background: By R-ISS, stages I, II and III held around 8, 15 and 7 patients.

There are 19 residues in the CDR3. Germline V gene lookup returns CDR1 MNHEY and CDR2 SVGEGT. The V gene lost 7 bases and the J gene lost 3 bases, with 30 bases spanning the gap. This library used 300 to 500 ng RNA and molecular barcoded adaptors spanning alpha/delta and beta/gamma chains. TCRdb re-called the reads with MiXCR, one entry per CDR3 protein. The table has about 90,000 distinct CDR3 sequences, roughly 12% seen once. The gene calls are TRBV6-2 or TRBV6-3 and TRBJ1-2; D might be TRBD1 (6 bases). Input material: a population of CD138-negative cells sorted from bone marrow. The sequence was obtained from a donor at least 40 years old with multiple myeloma. For the CDR3, the DNA is TGTGCCAGCAATCTTTCCCCGTCCGTGACAGGCATTTTCTACTATGGCTACACCTTC. Amino acid sequence: CASNLSPSVTGIFYYGYTF.